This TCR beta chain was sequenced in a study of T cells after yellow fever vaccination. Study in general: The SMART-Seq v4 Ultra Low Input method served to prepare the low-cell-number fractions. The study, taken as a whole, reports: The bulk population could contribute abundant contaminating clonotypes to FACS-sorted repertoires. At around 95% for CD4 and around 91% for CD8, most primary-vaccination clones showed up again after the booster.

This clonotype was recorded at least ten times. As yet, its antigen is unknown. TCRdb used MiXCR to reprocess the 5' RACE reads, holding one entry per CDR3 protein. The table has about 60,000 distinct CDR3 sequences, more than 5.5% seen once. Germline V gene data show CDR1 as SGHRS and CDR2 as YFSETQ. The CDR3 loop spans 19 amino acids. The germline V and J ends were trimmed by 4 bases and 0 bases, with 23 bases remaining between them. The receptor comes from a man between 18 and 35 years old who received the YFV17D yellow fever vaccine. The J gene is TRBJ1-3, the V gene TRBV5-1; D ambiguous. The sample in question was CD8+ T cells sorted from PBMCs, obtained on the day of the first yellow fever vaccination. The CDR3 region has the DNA TGCGCCAGCAGCCCTACTAAGGCGGGCAGGTCGAGCTCTGGAAACACCATATATTTT. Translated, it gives CASSPTKAGRSSSGNTIYF. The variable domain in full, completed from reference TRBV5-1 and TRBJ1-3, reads KAGVTQTPRYLIKTRGQQVTLSCSPISGHRSVSWYQQTPGQGLQFLFEYFSETQRNKGNFPGRFSGRQFSNSRSEMNVSTLELGDSALYLCASSPTKAGRSSSGNTIYFGEGSWLTVV.